This T cell receptor beta chain was retrieved from a study of blood T cell repertoires in COVID-19. In the authors' methods: Reference gene primer amplification in the assay estimated nucleated cell counts. The repertoire was sequenced with immunoSEQ multiplex PCR; TCRdb's copy has only in-frame clones and lacks some. D and trimming come from the DNA, and the V and J calls and clone size come from that table. In the table there are hundreds of thousands of clones, approximately 92% of which are singletons. This TCR came from a man aged 18-30 years with COVID-19, enrolled during active disease. The sample taken for sequencing was peripheral blood.

CDR3: CASSQTGGLTDTQYF. DNA of the CDR3: TGTGCCAGCAGCCAGACAGGGGGCCTCACAGATACGCAGTATTTT. The J gene is TRBJ2-3, the V gene TRBV9; 10 bases align to TRBD1. V was pared by 4 bases and J by 2 bases, with 4 bases of the junction left unmatched. The V gene's germline CDR1 is SGDLS and CDR2 YYNGEE. This CDR3 is 15 amino acids long. Filled out from reference TRBV9 and TRBJ2-3, the complete variable domain reads DSGVTQTPKHLITATGQRVTLRCSPRSGDLSVYWYQQSLDQGLQFLIQYYNGEERAKGNILERFSAQQFPDLHSELNLSSLELGDSALYFCASSQTGGLTDTQYFGPGTRLTVL.